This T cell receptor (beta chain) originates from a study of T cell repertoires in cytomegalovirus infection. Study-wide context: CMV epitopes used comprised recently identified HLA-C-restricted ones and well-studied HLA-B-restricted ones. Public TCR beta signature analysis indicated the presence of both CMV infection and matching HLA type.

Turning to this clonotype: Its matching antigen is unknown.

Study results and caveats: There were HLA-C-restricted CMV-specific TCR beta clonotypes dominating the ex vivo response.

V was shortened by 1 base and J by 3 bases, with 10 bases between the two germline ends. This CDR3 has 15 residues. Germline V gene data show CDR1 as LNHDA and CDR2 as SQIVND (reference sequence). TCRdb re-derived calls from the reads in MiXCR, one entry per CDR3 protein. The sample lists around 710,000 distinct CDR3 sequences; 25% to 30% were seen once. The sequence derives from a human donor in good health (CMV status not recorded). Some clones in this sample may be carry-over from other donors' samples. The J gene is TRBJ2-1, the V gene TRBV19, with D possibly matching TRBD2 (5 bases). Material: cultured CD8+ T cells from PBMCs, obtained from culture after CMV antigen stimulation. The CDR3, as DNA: TGTGCCAGTAGTATAGCGGGGATCGGCTACAATGAGCAGTTCTTC. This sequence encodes CASSIAGIGYNEQFF. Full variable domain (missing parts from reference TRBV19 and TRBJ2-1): DGGITQSPKYLFRKEGQNVTLSCEQNLNHDAMYWYRQDPGQGLRLIYYSQIVNDFQKGDIAEGYSVSREKKESFPLTVTSAQKNPTAFYLCASSIAGIGYNEQFFGPGTRLTVL.